The 18 T cell receptor beta chains reported below all come from one sample, sequenced in a study of early T cells in non-severe SARS-CoV-2 infection (dated by TCRdb to the early 2020s). Library preparation used 5' RACE. These reads were obtained on a NextSeq 500. TCRdb redid the processing of the public reads, applying fastp at Q25 and MiXCR, and retained in-frame beta chains. Each entry merges the rows of one CDR3 protein and shows their most common DNA and genes. For this sample the table gives about 77,000 distinct CDR3 sequences, of which 15% to 20% were detected only once. The top ten clones comprise 2.5% to 3% of the sample. Sequencing input: whole blood. These receptors originate from an adult who was a healthcare worker with PCR-confirmed SARS-CoV-2 infection or an uninfected control (not recorded which).

This clonotype was picked up a small number of times. This rearrangement joins TRBV5-4 to TRBJ2-2, with 10 bases aligning to TRBD2. Germline trimming cut 2 bases from V and 4 bases from J; bases unmatched to any gene: 14. The length of the CDR3 is 19 residues. The germline gives CDR1 SGHNT, CDR2 YYREEE (reference sequence). DNA for the CDR3: TGTGCCAGCAGCTTTGGGCTAGCGGGAGATCCCCTCGTCACCGGGGAGCTGTTTTTT. This sequence encodes CASSFGLAGDPLVTGELFF.

Only a few counts were recorded for this clonotype. This chain uses TRBV6-1 with TRBJ1-1; D gene ambiguous. The CDR3 covers 15 residues. The germline V and J ends were trimmed by 7 bases and 7 bases, with 22 bases remaining between them. Germline lookup yields CDR1 MNHNS and CDR2 SASEGT. The CDR3 region is CASIPNSGLRSEAFF. Written as DNA, the CDR3 is TGTGCCAGCATTCCTAACTCCGGGCTCCGGAGTGAAGCTTTCTTT.

This clonotype was seen repeatedly, ten times or more. This chain joins TRBV12-3 or TRBV12-4 and TRBJ2-3; tentative D call: TRBD2 (5 bases). The CDR3 sequence is 13 residues long. The V end lost 5 bases, the J end lost 1 base, and 7 bases lay between the germline ends. The CDR3 spells CASSTGGTDTQYF. As DNA, the CDR3 is TGTGCCAGCAGTACCGGGGGCACAGATACGCAGTATTTT.

J is TRBJ2-2 and V is TRBV14, with D possibly matching TRBD2 (5 bases). V was shortened by 7 bases and J by 4 bases, with 13 bases between the two germline ends. The length of the CDR3 is 14 residues. CDR1 is SGHDN, CDR2 FVKESK, per germline. The CDR3 sequence is CASTGSSATGELFF. In DNA, the CDR3 is TGTGCCAGCACTGGGAGCAGCGCCACCGGGGAGCTGTTTTTT.

This clonotype turned up a few times. This chain connects TRBV24-1 to TRBJ1-2, with 10 bases matching TRBD1. Losses at the gene ends were 4 bases for V and 4 bases for J; bases not matched to a gene: 5. The CDR3 totals 15 residues. From germline, CDR1 is KGHDR and CDR2 SFDVKD. The CDR3 spells CATSERTGGVYGYTF. The CDR3 DNA reads as TGTGCCACCAGTGAGAGGACAGGGGGAGTCTATGGCTACACCTTC.

This clonotype occurred a few times. The chain couples TRBV10-3 to TRBJ2-1; 7 positions agree with TRBD1. The CDR3 sequence is 15 residues long. V was pared by 4 bases and J by 5 bases, with 8 bases of the junction left unmatched. CDR1 ENHRY and CDR2 SYGVKD come from the germline V gene. The CDR3 sequence: CAISVRGTDDNEQFF. The CDR3, as DNA: TGTGCCATCAGTGTCAGGGGGACAGATGACAATGAGCAGTTCTTC.

This clonotype was seen a handful of times. The V gene is TRBV21-1, the J gene TRBJ2-5; the table's D call, TRBD2, was not checked against the DNA. TRBV21-1 is described as a pseudogene. The CDR3 runs to 21 residues. This CDR3 reads CASSKESHSQKADELQETQYF. The CDR3 DNA reads as TGTGCCAGCAGCAAAGAATCTCACTCCCAGAAAGCCGACGAGTTACAAGAGACCCAGTACTTC.

A few counts support this clonotype. The chain links TRBV9 to TRBJ2-1; 13 bases map to TRBD2. After removal of 4 bases from V and 4 bases from J, the junction contained 2 bases not matched to a gene. The CDR3 is 15 residues long. From germline, CDR1 is SGDLS and CDR2 YYNGEE. CDR3 protein: CASSILAGGYNEQFF. CDR3 sequence (DNA): TGTGCCAGCAGCATACTAGCGGGGGGGTACAATGAGCAGTTCTTC. The full variable domain, its missing parts supplied by reference TRBV9 and TRBJ2-1, is DSGVTQTPKHLITATGQRVTLRCSPRSGDLSVYWYQQSLDQGLQFLIQYYNGEERAKGNILERFSAQQFPDLHSELNLSSLELGDSALYFCASSILAGGYNEQFFGPGTRLTVL.

This clonotype has a handful of counts. V gene TRBV5-1 combines with J gene TRBJ2-3; tentatively, D is TRBD2 (5 bases). Per the germline V gene, CDR1 is SGHRS and CDR2 is YFSETQ. The V end lost 4 bases, the J end lost 1 base, and 13 bases lay between the germline ends. This CDR3 spans 15 amino acids. CDR3 protein: CASSPEGLGTDTQYF. DNA of the CDR3: TGCGCCAGCAGCCCGGAAGGACTCGGCACAGATACGCAGTATTTT. The full variable domain, rest sourced from reference TRBV5-1 and TRBJ2-3, is KAGVTQTPRYLIKTRGQQVTLSCSPISGHRSVSWYQQTPGQGLQFLFEYFSETQRNKGNFPGRFSGRQFSNSRSEMNVSTLELGDSALYLCASSPEGLGTDTQYFGPGTRLTVL.

This clonotype was detected a few times. The genes are TRBV7-3 and TRBJ2-1, with 10 bases lining up with TRBD2. The trim removed 5 bases at V and 4 bases at J, leaving 8 bases unmatched. Germline assignment: CDR1 SGHTA and CDR2 FQGTGA. The CDR3 is made up of 16 amino acids. The CDR3 sequence is CASSLLAGGVYNEQFF. The CDR3 DNA follows: TGTGCCAGCAGCCTATTAGCGGGAGGTGTTTACAATGAGCAGTTCTTC.

This chain joins TRBV2 and TRBJ1-2; TRBD1 might be the D (6 bases). This CDR3 is 15 amino acids long. Germline CDR1 and CDR2: SNHLY and FYNNEI. V lost 2 bases and J 4 bases, leaving 14 bases between the germline ends. CDR3 nucleotide sequence: TGTGCCAGCAGTGAAACCCGGACAGCGCCCTATGGCTACACCTTC. Encoded protein: CASSETRTAPYGYTF.

This clonotype occurred once. The chain couples TRBV28 to TRBJ1-2; D gene unclear. Trimming cost V 2 bases and J 8 bases, with 15 bases left between them. Per germline, CDR1 MDHEN and CDR2 SYDVKM. The CDR3 contains 14 residues. The CDR3 loop is CASSLPGQEGGYTF. The CDR3 coding sequence is TGTGCCAGCAGTTTACCTGGGCAGGAGGGAGGCTACACCTTC.

This clonotype has more than one count but fewer than ten. The chain carries TRBV29-1 and TRBJ2-1; TRBD2 matches 7 bases. J gave up 4 bases and V 7 bases, and 7 bases lay outside the gene matches. Germline values: CDR1 SQVTM, CDR2 ANQGSEA. The CDR3 extends over 13 amino acids. The CDR3 is CSARPGGYNEQFF. Written as DNA, the CDR3 is TGCAGCGCTCGACCGGGGGGTTACAATGAGCAGTTCTTC.

The chain carries TRBV24-1 and TRBJ1-3, with D possibly matching TRBD1 (5 bases). The CDR3 runs to 12 residues. The germline V gene has CDR1 KGHDR and CDR2 SFDVKD. V lost 3 bases to trimming and J lost 12 bases, with 11 bases between them. The CDR3 protein is CATSDTQGDIYF. The CDR3 coding sequence is TGTGCCACCAGTGATACTCAGGGTGACATATATTTT.

The table lists this clonotype with a few counts. This chain links TRBV10-2 with TRBJ2-3; 11 bases line up with TRBD2. The CDR3 has 15 residues. V was pared by 6 bases and J by 5 bases, with 7 bases of the junction left unmatched. CDR1 and CDR2 (germline): WSHSY, SAAADI. The CDR3 DNA reads as TGCGCCAGCAGCCCCCTAGCGGGAGGAAGAGATACGCAGTATTTT. It codes for CASSPLAGGRDTQYF.

V and J are TRBV14 and TRBJ2-2; no reliable D call. This CDR3 contains 13 residues. Trimming cost V 1 base and J 5 bases, with 5 bases left between them. Germline CDR1 is SGHDN and CDR2 is FVKESK. Here the CDR3 reads CASSQAWTGELFF. The CDR3 DNA reads as TGTGCCAGCAGCCAAGCGTGGACCGGGGAGCTGTTTTTT.

The gene calls are TRBV5-4 and TRBJ1-2; no clear D. The V gene lost 0 bases and the J gene lost 8 bases, with 17 bases spanning the gap. Germline CDR1 and CDR2: SGHNT and YYREEE (reference sequence). CDR3 length equals 15 residues. The CDR3 loop reads CASSLAVWAPGGYTF. The CDR3 DNA is TGTGCCAGCAGCTTGGCGGTGTGGGCCCCCGGAGGCTACACCTTC.

This clonotype was counted between two and nine times. The chain has TRBV7-3 and TRBJ2-2, with D perhaps assigned TRBD1 or TRBD2 (5 bases each). Germline V gene data show CDR1 as SGHTA and CDR2 as FQGTGA. V was trimmed by 5 bases and J by 6 bases, leaving 16 bases between them. The CDR3 is 15 residues long. CDR3 coding DNA: TGTGCCAGCAGCACTGCTTCTAGAGGGGCCGGGGAGCTGTTTTTT. Translated, it gives CASSTASRGAGELFF. The full variable domain, rest sourced from reference TRBV7-3 and TRBJ2-2, is GAGVSQTPSNKVTEKGKYVELRCDPISGHTALYWYRQSLGQGPEFLIYFQGTGAADDSGLPNDRFFAVRPEGSVSTLKIQRTERGDSAVYLCASSTASRGAGELFFGEGSRLTVL.